This entry features one T cell receptor (beta chain) sequence. Only in-frame clones appear in the TCRdb table, and some are missing; sequencing was by immunoSEQ multiplex PCR. The table includes about 91,000 clones, roughly nine tenths detected once. The data originate from a study of blood T cell repertoires in COVID-19. Turning to the study itself: Samples of COVID-19 (acute and convalescent) were obtained from the United States, Italy and Spain.

V lost 1 base and J lost 1; bases outside the gene matches: 4. CDR3 length equals 15 residues. CDR1 and CDR2 (germline): SGHRS, YFSETQ. The source material was peripheral blood. The chain couples TRBV5-1 to TRBJ1-1, with TRBD1 identical over 7 bases. The TCR was taken from a man in his 70s with acute or convalescent COVID-19. CDR3 sequence (DNA): TGCGCCAGCAGCTTGTTGCAGGGGGGGAACACTGAAGCTTTCTTT. Encoded protein: CASSLLQGGNTEAFF.